Listed below are T cell receptor beta chains from one sample, sequenced in a study of CD8 T cells in Susac syndrome. TCRdb reprocessed the immunoSEQ multiplex PCR reads via MiXCR and lists one record per CDR3 protein. This table has some 140,000 distinct CDR3 sequences, around 85% appearing once. Sequenced material: CD8+ T cells from PBMCs. The receptors here all came from a human donor with multiple sclerosis. Both conserved end residues are part of each CDR3. D genes are given only for firm matches. Size tells how often a clone was seen (once, few, many) or the class of an expanded clone, and some rows leave it out.

>.|TRBV14|.|TRBJ2-1
TGTGCCAGCAGCCAAGATCATCCCAGTTGGGGATACAATGAGCAGTTCTTC
CASSQDHPSWGYNEQFF
>.|TRBV20-1|.|TRBJ1-1
TGCAGTGCACCGCCGGGACTGAACGAAGCTTTCTTT
CSAPPGLNEAFF
>.|TRBV7-9|.|TRBJ2-3
TGTGCCAGCAGCTTACCCTGGGACCGACCCACAGATACGCAGTATTTT
CASSLPWDRPTDTQYF
>TRBD1|TRBV12-3/TRBV12-4|.|TRBJ2-1
TGTGCCAGCAGTTTAGGGGGACAGGGGGACAACAATGAGCAGTTCTTC
CASSLGGQGDNNEQFF
>.|TRBV20-1|.|TRBJ1-3
TGCAGTGCTCCACCAATACCATCCAGGGTGCACTCTGGAAACACCATATATTTT
CSAPPIPSRVHSGNTIYF
>.|TRBV5-1|.|TRBJ1-1
TGCGCCAGCAGCTTGGAGGACAGCCATACTGAAGCTTTCTTT
CASSLEDSHTEAFF
>.|TRBV12-3/TRBV12-4|.|TRBJ2-1
TGTGCCAGCAGTTTAAATGAGCAGTTCTTC
CASSLNEQFF
>.|TRBV6-6|.|TRBJ2-1
TGTGCCAGCAAGGGCGACTACAATGAGCAGTTCTTC
CASKGDYNEQFF
>.|TRBV11-2|few|TRBJ2-2
TGTGCCAGCAGCTTAGGGGCCCGATGGACCGGGGAGCTGTTTTTT
CASSLGARWTGELFF
>.|TRBV7-9|.|TRBJ1-1
TGTGCCAGCAAGGAGGAGTTAATGAACACTGAAGCTTTCTTT
CASKEELMNTEAFF
>.|TRBV6-5|.|TRBJ2-2
TGTGCCAGCAGTGCGCCAGGGAGATCCACCGGGGAGCTGTTTTTT
CASSAPGRSTGELFF
>TRBD1|TRBV19|.|TRBJ1-1
TGTGCCACTGAGGAACACAGGGGCGCTGAAGCTTTCTTT
CATEEHRGAEAFF
>.|TRBV7-9|.|TRBJ1-1
TGTGCCAGCAGCTTAGTGGGCGGGTGGCTCACACCATCGAACACTGAAGCTTTCTTT
CASSLVGGWLTPSNTEAFF
>.|TRBV4-1|.|TRBJ1-2
TGCGCCAGCAGCCAAATGGATAACTATGGCTACACCTTC
CASSQMDNYGYTF
>.|TRBV5-1|.|TRBJ2-7
TGCGCCAGCAGCCCTCGAGGGCAGTTCGATCCTCCAACTACCTACGAGCAGTACTTC
CASSPRGQFDPPTTYEQYF
>.|TRBV6-2/TRBV6-3|.|TRBJ2-5
TGTGCCAGCAGGCCCCCCGCCTTTGGGTTGGAGACCCAGTACTTC
CASRPPAFGLETQYF
>TRBD1|TRBV20-1|.|TRBJ1-5
TGCAGTGCTAGAACAGGGGCGAGGGGTGTCAATCAGCCCCAGCATTTT
CSARTGARGVNQPQHF
>.|TRBV25-1|once|TRBJ2-1
TGTGCCAGCAGTGAACTAGCCGATGAGCAGTTCTTC
CASSELADEQFF
>.|TRBV4-3|.|TRBJ2-1
TGCGCCAGCAGCCAAGAGTGGTCTAGCGTACTGAAGAACAATGAGCAGTTCTTC
CASSQEWSSVLKNNEQFF
>.|TRBV7-9|.|TRBJ2-3
TGTGCCAACCAGCAGCTTACCTCTAAAACAGGTCGGCCGGGAGATACGCAGTATTTT
CANQQLTSKTGRPGDTQYF
>.|TRBV29-1|.|TRBJ1-1
TGCAGCGTTCTTCCCTCTAGCGGCACTGAAGCTTTCTTT
CSVLPSSGTEAFF
>TRBD1|TRBV28|.|TRBJ1-5
TGTGCCACCAGGGGGGGTTTGGATAGTCAGCCCCAGCATTTT
CATRGGLDSQPQHF
>.|TRBV12-3/TRBV12-4|.|TRBJ2-1
TGTGCCAGCAGTTTAGACAACAACGGGGAGCAGTTCTTC
CASSLDNNGEQFF
>.|TRBV5-4|once|TRBJ1-2
TGTGCCAGCAGCTCTCAGGGATCCTACTATGGCTACACCTTC
CASSSQGSYYGYTF
>.|TRBV4-1|.|TRBJ2-1
TGCGCCAGCAGCCAATCTGGGGAGCAGTTCTTC
CASSQSGEQFF
>.|TRBV6-5|.|TRBJ2-7
TGTGCCAGCAGCTTATTGTCGGGTTCCTACGAGCAGTACTTC
CASSLLSGSYEQYF
>TRBD2|TRBV6-1|.|TRBJ2-5
TGTGCCAGCACCCTATCTAGCGGGAGGGCGGATGTGCGAGAGACCCAGTACTTC
CASTLSSGRADVRETQYF
>.|TRBV5-1|few|TRBJ1-2
TGCGCCAGCAGCTCCTACGAGCCAAACGACGGCTACACCTTC
CASSSYEPNDGYTF
>.|TRBV29-1|.|TRBJ2-2
TGCAGCGTTGAAAGCGGCAGCCACACCGGGGAGCTGTTTTTT
CSVESGSHTGELFF
>TRBD1|TRBV15|.|TRBJ1-2
TGTGCCACCAGCATAGACAGGGGAATAGGCTATGGCTACACCTTC
CATSIDRGIGYGYTF
>.|TRBV19|.|TRBJ1-2
TGTGCCAGTAAGGGGGACCCGCGGGGCTATGGCTACACCTTC
CASKGDPRGYGYTF
>TRBD1|TRBV13|once|TRBJ1-2
TGTGCCAGCAGGGGACAGGGAATGGACTATGGCTACACCTTC
CASRGQGMDYGYTF
>.|TRBV30|.|TRBJ2-7
TGTGCCTGGAAGCCGATTGACAGGTTTTACGAGCAGTACTTC
CAWKPIDRFYEQYF
>TRBD1|TRBV5-4|.|TRBJ2-5
TGTGCCAGCGGCGACAGGGGGGGTCAGACCCAGTACTTC
CASGDRGGQTQYF
>.|TRBV4-2|once|TRBJ1-2
TGTGCCAGCAGACCCCGGGCGTATGGCTATGGCTACACCTTC
CASRPRAYGYGYTF
>.|TRBV12-3/TRBV12-4|.|TRBJ1-4
TGTGCCAGCAGTTCGATAGGTGAGGATCGAGAAAAACTGTTTTTT
CASSSIGEDREKLFF
>.|TRBV7-2|.|TRBJ1-1
TGTGCCAGCAGCTTAAGGGTCGAACCACCTGAAGCTTTCTTT
CASSLRVEPPEAFF
>.|TRBV5-1|.|TRBJ2-3
TGCGCCAGCAGCTTGGCCGGGGGCCGAACAGGTAGCACAGATACGCAGTATTTT
CASSLAGGRTGSTDTQYF
>TRBD2|TRBV7-9|.|TRBJ2-3
TGTGCCAGCAGTAGGACTAGCGGGGAGGGGACAGATACGCAGTATTTT
CASSRTSGEGTDTQYF
>.|TRBV7-9|.|TRBJ2-7
TGTGCCAGCAGCTTATTCCCAGGGACTGAGGTTCCCTACGAGCAGTACTTC
CASSLFPGTEVPYEQYF
>TRBD2|TRBV13|.|TRBJ2-1
TGTGCCAGCAGCGCCGGGACTAGCGGAGTAGGCTCCTACAATGAGCAGTTCTTC
CASSAGTSGVGSYNEQFF